Listed here are 32 T cell receptor beta chains from one sample, sequenced in a study of cytomegalovirus exposure and HLA in healthy donors. The PCR contained 60 Vbeta and 13 Jbeta primers. Sequenced by immunoSEQ multiplex PCR; TCRdb stores in-frame clones only, minus some. The data hold 60,000 or so clones, with approximately 71% observed a single time. The sequencing sample was made of PBMCs. All receptors derive from a woman aged 40 to 49 in good health and CMV-seropositive.

Only one count was recorded for this clone. The V gene is TRBV4-3, the J gene TRBJ2-3; D might be TRBD2 (6 bases). The germline V gene encodes CDR1 LGHNA and CDR2 YSLEER. The CDR3 sequence is 17 residues long. The V and J ends lost 0 bases and 1 base respectively, with 14 bases between them. The CDR3 spells CASSQDGGTWGTDTQYF. Here the CDR3 DNA reads TGCGCCAGCAGCCAAGATGGGGGGACTTGGGGCACAGATACGCAGTATTTT.

J is TRBJ1-6 and V is TRBV7-2; 7 positions match TRBD1. The CDR3 consists of 15 residues. The germline V gene encodes CDR1 SGHTA and CDR2 FQGNSA. With V trimmed by 0 bases and J by 14 bases, 10 bases remained unmatched. The CDR3 DNA reads TGTGCCAGCAGCTTAGCTACAGGGGCCTTCGGGGCCCTCCACTTT. It encodes CASSLATGAFGALHF. The variable domain in full, with the rest retrieved from reference TRBV7-2 and TRBJ1-6, is GAGVSQSPSNKVTEKGKDVELRCDPISGHTALYWYRQSLGQGLEFLIYFQGNSAPDKSGLPSDRFSAERTGGSVSTLTIQRTQQEDSAVYLCASSLATGAFGALHFGNGTRLTVT.

This clone has just a few counts. The chain has TRBV19 and TRBJ2-1; maybe TRBD2 (5 bases). This CDR3 contains 12 residues. Trimming pared 6 bases from V and 7 bases from J, leaving 10 bases between. Per the germline V gene, CDR1 is LNHDA and CDR2 is SQIVND (reference sequence). The CDR3 nucleotides are TGTGCCAGTAGCCAACTAGGGAATGAGCAGTTCTTC. It specifies CASSQLGNEQFF.

The chain has TRBV11-2 and TRBJ2-5; 9 nucleotides align to TRBD2. Unmatched junction bases numbered 4, after V lost 3 bases and J lost 5 bases. Germline CDR1 SGHAT, CDR2 FQNNGV. The CDR3 has 14 amino acids. The CDR3 here is CASSLSGGRETQYF. The CDR3, as DNA: TGTGCCAGCAGCTTGAGCGGGGGGAGGGAGACCCAGTACTTC. The full variable domain, in which reference TRBV11-2 and TRBJ2-5 provide the parts outside the CDR3, is EAGVAQSPRYKIIEKRQSVAFWCNPISGHATLYWYQQILGQGPKLLIQFQNNGVVDDSQLPKDRFSAERLKGVDSTLKIQPAKLEDSAVYLCASSLSGGRETQYFGPGTRLLVL.

The V gene is TRBV5-1, the J gene TRBJ2-7; the match to TRBD1 covers 7 bases. Germline CDR1 reads SGHRS; CDR2 reads YFSETQ. Germline trimming cut 5 bases from V and 1 base from J; bases unmatched to any gene: 9. This CDR3 has 15 residues. CDR3 protein: CASRSTGAFSYEQYF. CDR3 nucleotides: TGCGCCAGCAGGAGCACAGGGGCGTTTTCCTACGAGCAGTACTTC.

V usage is TRBV6-5 and J usage is TRBJ1-1; D is unresolved. Germline values: CDR1 MNHEY, CDR2 SVGAGI. The CDR3 covers 14 residues. V was shortened by 4 bases and J by 2 bases, with 11 bases between the two germline ends. The CDR3 DNA sequence: TGTGCCAGCAGTTCGGGAAAAGTTAACACTGAAGCTTTCTTT. It specifies CASSSGKVNTEAFF.

In DNA form, the CDR3 reads TGTGCCAGTAGTTCGGATAGCGGGGGTGTAGAGACCCAGTACTTC. This encodes CASSSDSGGVETQYF. This chain joins TRBV19 and TRBJ2-5; 9 positions match TRBD2. Germline loops: CDR1 LNHDA, CDR2 SQIVND (reference sequence). This CDR3 comprises 15 residues. Trimming took 5 bases from V and 4 from J; bases not matched to a gene: 8.

V usage is TRBV18 and J usage is TRBJ2-1; D possibly corresponds to TRBD2 (6 bases). The length of the CDR3 is 12 residues. The germline CDR1 and CDR2 sequences are KGHSH and LQKENI. Trimming took 5 bases from V and 6 from J, leaving 8 bases between them. CDR3 loop: CASSSAGNEQFF. Here the CDR3 DNA reads TGTGCCAGCTCATCAGCGGGCAATGAGCAGTTCTTC.

The CDR3 nucleotides are TGTGCCAGCAGCTTAACTAGCGGGGGTTCTAGCACAGATACGCAGTATTTT. This encodes CASSLTSGGSSTDTQYF. V usage is TRBV7-9 and J usage is TRBJ2-3, with 11 positions matching TRBD2. Germline V gene sequence: CDR1 SEHNR, CDR2 FQNEAQ (reference sequence). V lost 2 bases to trimming and J lost 0 bases; unmatched junction nucleotides: 4. CDR3 length: 17 residues.

The rearrangement links TRBV19 to TRBJ1-6, with 9 positions matching TRBD1. Germline lookup yields CDR1 LNHDA and CDR2 SQIVND (reference sequence). There are 13 residues in the CDR3. V was pared by 6 bases and J by 9 bases, with 3 bases of the junction left unmatched. The CDR3 DNA reads TGTGCCAGTAGGGACAGGGGAAGTTCACCCCTCCACTTT. Translation gives CASRDRGSSPLHF.

The chain carries TRBV18 and TRBJ2-7; 8 positions agree with TRBD1. The CDR3 consists of 15 residues. With V trimmed by 6 bases and J by 5 bases, 12 bases remained unmatched. Germline CDR1 and CDR2: KGHSH and LQKENI. In nucleotides, the CDR3 is TGTGCCAGCTCCCCAGGACAGGGAGGCGAGAACGAGCAGTACTTC. This gives the protein CASSPGQGGENEQYF.

The chain links TRBV30 to TRBJ2-3; D might be TRBD1 (6 bases). Trimming left V 3 bases short and J 5 bases short, with 9 bases between. Germline CDR1 reads GTSNPN; CDR2 reads SVGIG (reference sequence). The CDR3 loop spans 12 amino acids. CDR3 DNA: TGTGCCTGGAGCGTAGGGGGAGATACGCAGTATTTT. Translation gives CAWSVGGDTQYF. The full variable domain, in which reference TRBV30 and TRBJ2-3 provide the parts outside the CDR3, is SQTIHQWPATLVQPVGSPLSLECTVEGTSNPNLYWYRQAAGRGLQLLFYSVGIGQISSEVPQNLSASRPQDRQFILSSKKLLLSDSGFYLCAWSVGGDTQYFGPGTRLTVL.

The genes are TRBV10-3 and TRBJ2-7, with 8 bases identical to TRBD2. The J segment lost 2 bases and the V segment lost 6 bases, leaving 15 bases of the junction unmatched. The CDR3 runs to 17 residues. CDR1 and CDR2 (germline): ENHRY, SYGVKD. DNA of the CDR3: TGTGCCATCAGGGCCTCCTCCGCGGGAGGAGGTACCTACGAGCAGTACTTC. Amino acids: CAIRASSAGGGTYEQYF.

This rearrangement joins TRBV25-1 to TRBJ1-4, with 7 bases matching TRBD1. Germline CDR1 reads MGHDK; CDR2 reads SYGVNS. V was pared by 6 bases and J by 6 bases, with 1 base of the junction left unmatched. The CDR3 has 12 residues. The CDR3 reads CASRGQYEKLFF. In DNA, the CDR3 is TGTGCCAGCAGGGGACAGTATGAAAAACTGTTTTTT. The full variable domain, in which reference TRBV25-1 and TRBJ1-4 provide the parts outside the CDR3, is EADIYQTPRYLVIGTGKKITLECSQTMGHDKMYWYQQDPGMELHLIHYSYGVNSTEKGDLSSESTVSRIRTEHFPLTLESARPSHTSQYLCASRGQYEKLFFGSGTQLSVL.

The chain is built from TRBV7-6 and TRBJ1-1, with a weak D call TRBD1 (5 bases). Trimming stripped 5 bases from V and 1 base from J, with 8 bases between. The CDR3 contains 13 residues. Per germline, CDR1 SGHVS and CDR2 FNYEAQ. The CDR3 loop is CASSEGQNTEAFF. The CDR3 nucleotides are TGTGCCAGCAGCGAAGGACAGAACACTGAAGCTTTCTTT. Full variable domain (rest looked up from reference TRBV7-6 and TRBJ1-1): GAGVSQSPRYKVTKRGQDVALRCDPISGHVSLYWYRQALGQGPEFLTYFNYEAQQDKSGLPNDRFSAERPEGSISTLTIQRTEQRDSAMYRCASSEGQNTEAFFGQGTRLTVV.

The rearrangement joins TRBV28 to TRBJ2-3, with a weak D call TRBD2 (6 bases). This CDR3 contains 14 residues. V shed 5 bases and J shed 0 bases, with 9 bases lying between them. Germline assignment: CDR1 MDHEN and CDR2 SYDVKM. CDR3 in DNA: TGTGCCAGCAGTGGGGGGACTAGCACAGATACGCAGTATTTT. It encodes CASSGGTSTDTQYF.

As concerns this clone: The junction departs from germline at one end; a sequencing error may be responsible. The rearrangement uses TRBV14 and TRBJ2-7; no reliable D call. CDR3 length equals 12 residues. CDR1 is SGHDN and CDR2 is FVKESK in the germline V gene. CDR3 sequence: CASSQDSYEQYF. The DNA of the CDR3 is TGTGCCAGCAGTCAAGATTCTTACGAGCAGTACTTC.

CDR3 bases: TGTGCCAGCTCACCACCGGACAGGGGAGGTCCTAGCAATCAGCCCCAGCATTTT. Translated: CASSPPDRGGPSNQPQHF. This chain uses TRBV18 with TRBJ1-5; 9 nucleotides align to TRBD1. The CDR3 covers 18 residues. Germline V gene lookup returns CDR1 KGHSH and CDR2 LQKENI. Trimming removed 0 bases from V and 0 bases from J; junction bases left unmatched: 6.

The rearrangement joins TRBV27 to TRBJ2-7; possible D gene TRBD2, 5 bases. The length of the CDR3 is 16 residues. The V end was cut by 8 bases, the J end by 4 bases, with 24 bases between. The germline CDR1 and CDR2 sequences are MNHEY and SMNVEV (reference sequence). The CDR3, as DNA: TGTGCCAGCCCCGGGTTCGACGAAGAGGGCCGTTACGAGCAGTACTTC. Encoded protein: CASPGFDEEGRYEQYF.

The chain employs TRBV7-2 and TRBJ1-3, with TRBD1 as a possible D gene (5 bases). V was trimmed by 5 bases and J by 9 bases, leaving 11 bases between them. The CDR3 spans 12 residues. CDR1 and CDR2 from the germline V gene are SGHTA and FQGNSA. Here the CDR3 reads CASSPGGGTIYF. The DNA of the CDR3 is TGTGCCAGCAGCCCGGGGGGGGGCACCATATATTTT.

Only a few counts were recorded for this clone. The chain couples TRBV30 to TRBJ1-2; 10 positions agree with TRBD1. The CDR3 is 14 residues long. With V trimmed by 3 bases and J by 4 bases, 5 bases remained unmatched. Looked up from germline, CDR1 is GTSNPN and CDR2 is SVGIG (reference sequence). The DNA of the CDR3 is TGTGCCTGGAGCCCGACAGGGGGCAGCTATGGCTACACCTTC. Translating it yields CAWSPTGGSYGYTF.

The genes are TRBV5-8 and TRBJ2-1, with 8 bases matching TRBD2. The ends lost 4 bases at V and 5 bases at J; junction bases unmatched: 8. The CDR3 spans 15 residues. Germline CDR1 and CDR2: SGHTS and YDEGEE. DNA for the CDR3: TGTGCCAGCAGCGTGACGGGGGGGGCGGACAATGAGCAGTTCTTC. Translation gives CASSVTGGADNEQFF. The full variable domain, completed using reference TRBV5-8 and TRBJ2-1, is EAGVTQSPTHLIKTRGQQATLRCSPISGHTSVYWYQQALGLGLQFLLWYDEGEERNRGNFPPRFSGRQFPNYSSELNVNALELEDSALYLCASSVTGGADNEQFFGPGTRLTVL.

V and J are TRBV23-1 and TRBJ2-7; TRBD1 aligns across 7 bases. TRBV23-1 has ORF status, its function being uncertain. The CDR3 is made up of 14 amino acids. The V gene end was trimmed by 4 bases and the J gene end by 0 bases; junction bases not matched to a gene: 3. The CDR3 DNA reads as TGCGCCAGCAGTCCAGACAGGGACTCCTACGAGCAGTACTTC. Translating gives CASSPDRDSYEQYF.

This clone showed up just a few times. The CDR3 loop reads CASSPTSRSSYEQYF. The CDR3 DNA sequence: TGTGCCAGTAGTCCCACTAGCCGCAGCTCCTACGAGCAGTACTTC. This chain links TRBV19 with TRBJ2-7, with D perhaps TRBD2 (6 bases). The CDR3 contains 15 residues. CDR1 LNHDA and CDR2 SQIVND come from the germline V gene (reference sequence). V lost 5 bases, J lost 0 bases, and 14 bases lay in between.

The rearrangement links TRBV18 to TRBJ2-4, with 7 nucleotides matching TRBD1. With V trimmed by 6 bases and J by 0 bases, 8 bases remained unmatched. CDR3 length equals 16 residues. Germline assignment: CDR1 KGHSH and CDR2 LQKENI. CDR3 region: CASSLGTALAKNIQYF. As DNA, the CDR3 is TGTGCCAGCTCCCTGGGGACAGCCCTAGCCAAAAACATTCAGTACTTC. The variable domain in full, with the rest retrieved from reference TRBV18 and TRBJ2-4, is NAGVMQNPRHLVRRRGQEARLRCSPMKGHSHVYWYRQLPEEGLKFMVYLQKENIIDESGMPKERFSAEFPKEGPSILRIQQVVRGDSAAYFCASSLGTALAKNIQYFGAGTRLSVL.

The V gene is TRBV5-1, the J gene TRBJ1-6; 7 positions agree with TRBD1. The CDR3 has 17 residues. The trim removed 4 bases at V and 7 bases at J, leaving 14 bases unmatched. Germline V gene sequence: CDR1 SGHRS, CDR2 YFSETQ. The CDR3 nucleotides read TGCGCCAGCAGCCTCTCATCGACAGGGTCGAGGAATTCACCCCTCCACTTT. Residues: CASSLSSTGSRNSPLHF.

The CDR3 loop is CASKTERGVVTGELFF. CDR3 coding DNA: TGTGCCAGTAAAACAGAGCGGGGGGTTGTCACCGGGGAGCTGTTTTTT. The rearrangement links TRBV19 to TRBJ2-2, with 9 bases that match TRBD2. The CDR3 loop spans 16 amino acids. V was pared by 7 bases and J by 4 bases, with 10 bases of the junction left unmatched. Germline CDR1 reads LNHDA; CDR2 reads SQIVND (reference sequence). The complete variable domain, with remaining parts taken from reference TRBV19 and TRBJ2-2, reads DGGITQSPKYLFRKEGQNVTLSCEQNLNHDAMYWYRQDPGQGLRLIYYSQIVNDFQKGDIAEGYSVSREKKESFPLTVTSAQKNPTAFYLCASKTERGVVTGELFFGEGSRLTVL.

This clone was seen a handful of times. This chain uses TRBV19 with TRBJ1-6; the match to TRBD1 covers 7 bases. CDR1 and CDR2 (germline): LNHDA, SQIVND (reference sequence). The J segment lost 6 bases and the V segment lost 8 bases, leaving 4 bases of the junction unmatched. The CDR3 totals 13 residues. CDR3 protein: CASEGQINSPLHF. The CDR3 DNA follows: TGTGCCAGTGAGGGACAGATTAATTCACCCCTCCACTTT.

The rearrangement links TRBV6-6 to TRBJ2-7; 8 bases line up with TRBD1. The CDR3 length is 9 residues. The V gene's germline CDR1 is MNHNY and CDR2 SVGAGI (reference sequence). V dropped 10 bases and J dropped 13; count of bases not matched to a gene: 6. The DNA for the CDR3 is TGTGCCATCGGACAGGGCCGCTACTTC. It codes for CAIGQGRYF.

The rearrangement joins TRBV27 to TRBJ2-7, with D possibly matching TRBD2 (5 bases). Trimming stripped 6 bases from V and 0 bases from J, with 15 bases between. CDR3 length equals 15 residues. Per the germline V gene, CDR1 is MNHEY and CDR2 is SMNVEV (reference sequence). The CDR3 coding sequence is TGTGCCAGCAGCCTCAGCGGCCCCAGCTCCTACGAGCAGTACTTC. Its translation: CASSLSGPSSYEQYF.

This chain uses TRBV5-1 with TRBJ1-4, with D tentatively TRBD1 (6 bases). The V gene's germline CDR1 is SGHRS and CDR2 YFSETQ. Trimming stripped 2 bases from V and 6 bases from J, with 14 bases between. This CDR3 has 15 residues. The CDR3 region has the DNA TGCGCCAGCAGCTTTACAGGGCTGAAGGATGAAAAACTGTTTTTT. It translates to CASSFTGLKDEKLFF.

This sequence joins TRBV18 and TRBJ1-5, with D perhaps TRBD1 (6 bases). Trimming removed 8 bases at V and 2 bases at J, with 16 bases between. Germline lookup yields CDR1 KGHSH and CDR2 LQKENI. This CDR3 contains 15 residues. In DNA form, the CDR3 reads TGTGCCAGCAGCACAGGGACCGGGGGCAATCAGCCCCAGCATTTT. Translating it yields CASSTGTGGNQPQHF.